Presented here are 26 T cell receptor beta chains from one specimen sequenced in a study of CD8 T cells in ankylosing spondylitis. TCRdb called the 5' RACE reads again in MiXCR, with one record for every CDR3 protein. The data hold 200,000 to 250,000 distinct CDR3 sequences, with 15% to 20% observed a single time. The study's findings and limits: For ankylosing spondylitis blood, a TCR beta motif of about eight highly homologous variants appeared characteristic.

Antigens of these TCRs are unknown. Specimen: blood, either unsorted or a sorted T cell fraction (not recorded which). Receptor source: a male donor with ankylosing spondylitis.

This sequence joins TRBV30 and TRBJ2-3; 7 nucleotides align to TRBD2. Germline lookup yields CDR1 GTSNPN and CDR2 SVGIG (reference sequence). The CDR3 extends over 15 amino acids. Trimming took 2 bases from V and 4 from J; bases not matched to a gene: 9. The CDR3 here is CAWSMTSWGPDTQYF. In nucleotides, the CDR3 is TGTGCCTGGAGTATGACTAGCTGGGGACCAGATACGCAGTATTTT.

This clonotype was counted only a few times. The rearrangement joins TRBV3-1 to TRBJ2-1; the match to TRBD2 covers 12 bases. Trimming cost V 0 bases and J 7 bases; bases outside gene matches: 7. CDR3 length: 17 residues. Germline V gives CDR1 LGHDT, CDR2 YNNKEL (reference sequence). The CDR3 protein is CASSQEYSSGRGNEQFF. CDR3 nucleotides: TGTGCCAGCAGCCAAGAGTATTCTAGCGGGAGGGGGAATGAGCAGTTCTTC.

The V and J genes are TRBV9 and TRBJ2-7; 7 bases match TRBD1. The CDR3 is 14 residues long. The germline gives CDR1 SGDLS, CDR2 YYNGEE. The V segment lost 1 base and the J segment 5 bases; nucleotides outside the gene matches: 6. This CDR3 is CASSVTDRVDEQYF. The CDR3 region has the DNA TGTGCCAGCAGCGTAACCGACAGGGTCGACGAGCAGTACTTC.

This clonotype was counted between two and nine times. This chain connects TRBV7-9 to TRBJ2-5; TRBD1 matches at 9 bases. With 5 bases clipped from V and 5 bases from J, the junction kept 9 bases outside the gene matches. In germline, CDR1 is SEHNR, CDR2 FQNEAQ (reference sequence). The CDR3 extends over 15 amino acids. The CDR3 loop reads CASSPPRDRAETQYF. CDR3 sequence (DNA): TGTGCCAGCAGCCCCCCAAGGGACAGGGCGGAGACCCAGTACTTC.

This clonotype was counted ten times or more. This chain connects TRBV3-1 to TRBJ2-2; possibly TRBD2 for D (6 bases). The CDR3 contains 15 residues. Germline CDR1 LGHDT, CDR2 YNNKEL (reference sequence). The V end lost 6 bases, the J end lost 3 bases, and 14 bases lay between the germline ends. The CDR3 nucleotides are TGTGCCAGCAGGCATACGGGGGATTACACCGGGGAGCTGTTTTTT. Translating it yields CASRHTGDYTGELFF.

This chain links TRBV9 with TRBJ1-2, with D possibly being TRBD1 (5 bases). CDR3 length: 14 amino acids. V shed 4 bases and J shed 4 bases, with 14 bases lying between them. Germline CDR1 is SGDLS and CDR2 is YYNGEE. The CDR3 here is CASSTGGTLYGYTF. As DNA, the CDR3 is TGTGCCAGCAGCACTGGGGGAACCCTCTATGGCTACACCTTC.

The chain carries TRBV30 and TRBJ2-1, with D maybe TRBD1 (6 bases). The CDR3 extends over 13 amino acids. CDR1 and CDR2 from the germline V gene are GTSNPN and SVGIG (reference sequence). Trimming took off 0 bases at V and 6 bases at J, with 9 bases between the two ends. The CDR3: CAWSVGGGNEQFF. CDR3 nucleotides: TGTGCCTGGAGTGTAGGGGGTGGCAATGAGCAGTTCTTC.

A few counts support this clonotype. The genes are TRBV20-1 and TRBJ2-7, with TRBD2 matching 10 bases. Germline V gives CDR1 DFQATT, CDR2 SNEGSKA (reference sequence). V lost 6 bases to trimming and J lost 2 bases; unmatched junction nucleotides: 7. This CDR3 is built from 14 residues. This CDR3 reads CSARRAGGPYEQYF. The CDR3 bases are TGCAGTGCGAGAAGAGCGGGGGGGCCCTACGAGCAGTACTTC.

Details on this clonotype: Germline and junction disagree at one end, which may indicate a read error. V is TRBV4-2 and J is TRBJ2-7; a weak D match, TRBD1 (7 bases). The CDR3 loop spans 15 amino acids. Per the germline V gene, CDR1 is LGHNA and CDR2 is YNFKEQ. As DNA, the CDR3 is TGTGCCAGCAGCCGCGACAGGGTTGAGGACTACGAGCGGTACTTC. Protein: CASSRDRVEDYERYF.

The rearrangement uses TRBV7-9 and TRBJ1-2; TRBD1 matches at 10 bases. The CDR3 consists of 15 residues. V lost 5 bases and J lost 2; bases outside the gene matches: 5. Germline values: CDR1 SEHNR, CDR2 FQNEAQ (reference sequence). In DNA form, the CDR3 reads TGTGCCAGCAGCCTTGTGGGACAGGGGAACTATGGCTACACCTTC. It is translated as CASSLVGQGNYGYTF. Complete variable domain (other parts from reference TRBV7-9 and TRBJ1-2): DTGVSQNPRHKITKRGQNVTFRCDPISEHNRLYWYRQTLGQGPEFLTYFQNEAQLEKSRLLSDRFSAERPKGSFSTLEIQRTEQGDSAMYLCASSLVGQGNYGYTFGSGTRLTVV.

This clonotype has a handful of counts. The J gene is TRBJ2-3, the V gene TRBV6-1; 7 bases map to TRBD2. The CDR3 length is 15 residues. CDR1 is MNHNS and CDR2 is SASEGT in the germline V gene. After removal of 6 bases from V and 2 bases from J, the junction contained 8 bases not matched to a gene. The CDR3 here is CASRPLAEVTDTQYF. The CDR3, as DNA: TGTGCCAGCAGACCTCTAGCGGAAGTCACAGATACGCAGTATTTT.

This clonotype is medium-sized. The chain recombines TRBV10-2 with TRBJ2-1; the D gene is possibly TRBD1 (6 bases). Looked up from germline, CDR1 is WSHSY and CDR2 is SAAADI. This CDR3 has 15 amino acids. V lost 3 bases to trimming and J lost 4 bases, with 13 bases between them. CDR3 region: CASSEMGAPYNEQFF. The CDR3 DNA reads as TGCGCCAGCAGTGAAATGGGGGCACCATACAATGAGCAGTTCTTC.

This clonotype has just a few counts. V and J are TRBV10-3 and TRBJ2-7; 7 bases align to TRBD1. The CDR3 runs 16 residues. CDR1 ENHRY and CDR2 SYGVKD come from the germline V gene. V trimming: 3 bases; J trimming: 2 bases; junction bases outside the gene matches: 10. CDR3 in DNA: TGTGCCATCAGTGACACATCCTCGGGACAGACCTACGAGCAGTACTTC. This codes for CAISDTSSGQTYEQYF.

This sequence joins TRBV30 and TRBJ2-7; 8 bases line up with TRBD2. The trim removed 2 bases at V and 4 bases at J, leaving 13 bases unmatched. CDR3 length: 16 amino acids. The germline CDR1 and CDR2 sequences are GTSNPN and SVGIG (reference sequence). Here the CDR3 DNA reads TGTGCCTGGAGTCTTGATCTCGGGACTAGGGTTTACGAGCAGTACTTC. Amino acids: CAWSLDLGTRVYEQYF. The variable domain in full, with the rest retrieved from reference TRBV30 and TRBJ2-7, is SQTIHQWPATLVQPVGSPLSLECTVEGTSNPNLYWYRQAAGRGLQLLFYSVGIGQISSEVPQNLSASRPQDRQFILSSKKLLLSDSGFYLCAWSLDLGTRVYEQYFGPGTRLTVT.

The CDR3 spells CSAPTGGYAKNIQYF. For the CDR3, the DNA is TGCAGTGCTCCAACAGGGGGCTACGCCAAAAACATTCAGTACTTC. The V call is TRBV20-1, the J call TRBJ2-4, with 9 positions matching TRBD1. With 5 bases clipped from V and 1 base from J, the junction kept 6 bases outside the gene matches. The CDR3 has 15 amino acids. The germline V gene encodes CDR1 DFQATT and CDR2 SNEGSKA (reference sequence).

This clonotype was seen ten or more times. V and J are TRBV4-2 and TRBJ2-7; no clear D. Trimming cost V 0 bases and J 2 bases, with 5 bases left between them. The CDR3 extends over 13 amino acids. CDR1 and CDR2 (germline): LGHNA, YNFKEQ. CDR3 amino acids: CASSQDGTYEQYF. The CDR3 DNA is TGTGCCAGCAGCCAAGACGGCACCTACGAGCAGTACTTC.

In this sample, this clonotype turned up a few times. The rearrangement links TRBV4-1 to TRBJ2-1; D is possibly TRBD1 (5 bases). Looked up from germline, CDR1 is MGHRA and CDR2 is YSYEKL. Trimming cost V 2 bases and J 9 bases, with 20 bases left between them. The CDR3 runs to 16 residues. For the CDR3, the DNA is TGCGCCAGCAGCCAATCGCATCTCGGTCCCGACAGTGAGCAGTTCTTC. It specifies CASSQSHLGPDSEQFF.

The V and J genes are TRBV6-2 or TRBV6-3 and TRBJ2-1; perhaps D is TRBD1 or TRBD2 (5 bases each). The CDR3 has 13 residues. Germline CDR1 MNHEY, CDR2 SVGEGT. V gave up 5 bases and J gave up 9 bases, with 14 bases separating them. CDR3 loop: CASSSGLGVEQFF. The CDR3 DNA reads as TGTGCCAGCAGTAGTGGTTTGGGGGTTGAGCAGTTCTTC.

This clonotype showed up just a few times. The chain recombines TRBV28 with TRBJ2-7, with D possibly being TRBD2 (6 bases). Per the germline V gene, CDR1 is MDHEN and CDR2 is SYDVKM. There are 15 residues in the CDR3. Trimming pared 5 bases from V and 7 bases from J, leaving 21 bases between. CDR3: CASSTLPAGAGEQYF. CDR3 nucleotides: TGTGCCAGCAGTACCCTGCCGGCCGGGGCGGGGGAGCAGTACTTC.

This clonotype was counted only a few times. This sequence joins TRBV5-1 and TRBJ2-5; 9 bases align to TRBD2. From germline, CDR1 is SGHRS and CDR2 YFSETQ. Trimming cost V 3 bases and J 2 bases; bases outside gene matches: 14. CDR3 length equals 18 residues. CDR3 sequence: CASSSLFLQAGGQETQYF. CDR3 DNA: TGCGCCAGCAGCTCGCTTTTTTTGCAAGCGGGGGGACAAGAGACCCAGTACTTC.

This clonotype was recorded a few times. This chain joins TRBV4-1 and TRBJ2-6, with D uncertain. Trimming left V 0 bases short and J 0 bases short, with 3 bases between. The CDR3 spans 15 residues. The germline CDR1 and CDR2 sequences are MGHRA and YSYEKL. CDR3 amino acids: CASSQEDSGANVLTF. CDR3 nucleotides: TGCGCCAGCAGCCAAGAAGACTCTGGGGCCAACGTCCTGACTTTC.

This clonotype was observed a few times. The CDR3 protein is CATSRGRDYNEQFF. Here the CDR3 DNA reads TGTGCCACCAGTCGAGGGAGAGACTACAATGAGCAGTTCTTC. The V call is TRBV24-1, the J call TRBJ2-1, with TRBD2 as a possible D gene (5 bases). The CDR3 totals 14 residues. Germline values: CDR1 KGHDR, CDR2 SFDVKD. Trimming removed 6 bases from V and 3 bases from J, with 11 bases in between.

This clonotype showed up many times. The J gene is TRBJ1-2, the V gene TRBV12-3 or TRBV12-4; no clear D. The germline V and J ends were trimmed by 6 bases and 4 bases, with 15 bases remaining between them. The length of the CDR3 is 14 residues. CDR3 loop: CASSSSAATYGYTF. The CDR3 bases are TGTGCCAGCAGCTCCTCGGCAGCAACCTATGGCTACACCTTC.

In this sample, this clonotype turned up a few times. The chain carries TRBV5-1 and TRBJ2-7; D gene ambiguous. Trimming pared 2 bases from V and 3 bases from J, leaving 24 bases between. The CDR3 is 18 residues long. The germline V gene encodes CDR1 SGHRS and CDR2 YFSETQ. The CDR3 spells CASSFRPPTESPIYEQYF. The DNA of the CDR3 is TGCGCCAGCAGCTTTCGACCTCCAACTGAATCCCCCATCTACGAGCAGTACTTC.

This clonotype was found a few times. V usage is TRBV7-8 and J usage is TRBJ2-2, with D possibly TRBD2 on 6 matching bases. Germline-derived CDR1 and CDR2 are SGHVS and FQNEAQ. This CDR3 has 15 residues. With 5 bases removed from V and 5 bases from J, the gap between germline ends came to 15 bases. The CDR3 DNA reads TGTGCCAGCAGCGAAATGGGGGGTATAACCGGGGAGCTGTTTTTT. Its protein is CASSEMGGITGELFF.

This chain uses TRBV24-1 with TRBJ2-1, with 8 positions matching TRBD2. V shed 3 bases and J 4 bases; nucleotides not matched to a gene: 7. Germline CDR1 and CDR2: KGHDR and SFDVKD. CDR3 length: 16 amino acids. Here the CDR3 reads CATSDPGGDLYNEQFF. The CDR3 region has the DNA TGTGCCACCAGTGATCCCGGGGGGGACTTATACAATGAGCAGTTCTTC.